One and the same sample provided the 11 T cell receptor beta chains below, sequenced in a study of blood T cell repertoires in COVID-19. The assay was immunoSEQ multiplex PCR, and TCRdb's table has in-frame clones only and misses some. In the table there are 300,000 to 350,000 clones, more than 75% of which are singletons. Sequenced input: peripheral blood. The receptors were gathered from a woman aged 18-29 years who had recovered from COVID-19.

The V and J genes are TRBV7-2 and TRBJ2-6; the match to TRBD2 covers 7 bases. Germline trimming cut 5 bases from V and 2 bases from J; bases unmatched to any gene: 9. The CDR3 loop spans 17 amino acids. Germline lookup yields CDR1 SGHTA and CDR2 FQGNSA. Written as DNA, the CDR3 is TGTGCCAGCAGCCAAAGACAAAGCGGGACTGGGGCCAACGTCCTGACTTTC. Translated, it gives CASSQRQSGTGANVLTF. The whole variable domain, filled in from reference TRBV7-2 and TRBJ2-6, reads GAGVSQSPSNKVTEKGKDVELRCDPISGHTALYWYRQSLGQGLEFLIYFQGNSAPDKSGLPSDRFSAERTGGSVSTLTIQRTQQEDSAVYLCASSQRQSGTGANVLTFGAGSRLTVL.

V and J are TRBV12-5 and TRBJ2-7, with 8 nucleotides matching TRBD1. This CDR3 comprises 16 residues. V lost 0 bases, J lost 2 bases, and 6 bases stayed unmatched. Germline CDR1 reads LGHNT; CDR2 reads FRNRAP. CDR3 DNA sequence: TGTGCTAGTGGTTTGGTACTAGGACAGGGAGCCTACGAGCAGTACGTC. Protein sequence: CASGLVLGQGAYEQYV.

The chain uses TRBV7-9 and TRBJ2-3; TRBD2 matches at 14 bases. The ends lost 5 bases at V and 6 bases at J; junction bases unmatched: 7. CDR1 SEHNR and CDR2 FQNEAQ come from the germline V gene (reference sequence). This CDR3 comprises 16 residues. Here the CDR3 reads CASSKTSGGASDTQYF. The CDR3 bases are TGTGCCAGCAGCAAGACTAGCGGGGGGGCGTCCGATACGCAGTATTTT.

The genes are TRBV6-5 and TRBJ2-7; tentative D call: TRBD1 (5 bases). This CDR3 comprises 13 residues. Trimming took off 5 bases at V and 0 bases at J, with 8 bases between the two ends. Germline CDR1 reads MNHEY; CDR2 reads SVGAGI. DNA for the CDR3: TGTGCCAGCAGTCTCAGGGCCTCCTACGAGCAGTACGTC. Residues: CASSLRASYEQYV.

The V gene is TRBV19, the J gene TRBJ1-6; D possibly corresponds to TRBD1 (6 bases). With 7 bases removed from V and 8 bases from J, the gap between germline ends came to 18 bases. The CDR3 has 15 residues. Germline V gene lookup returns CDR1 LNHDA and CDR2 SQIVND (reference sequence). The CDR3 region is CASTGTGRVHSPLHF. The CDR3 DNA sequence: TGTGCCAGTACCGGAACAGGGAGGGTACATTCACCCCTCCACTTT.

A few counts support this clone. The chain couples TRBV5-4 to TRBJ1-6; perhaps TRBD1 as D (5 bases). There are 15 residues in the CDR3. Germline CDR1 SGHNT, CDR2 YYREEE (reference sequence). V dropped 0 bases and J dropped 9 bases, with 13 bases sitting between them. Here the CDR3 reads CASSLVAGSRSPLHF. The CDR3 DNA follows: TGTGCCAGCAGCTTGGTTGCAGGGTCGCGTTCACCCCTCCACTTT.

CDR3 sequence: CASSLAGENTEAFF. CDR3 sequence (DNA): TGTGCCAGCAGCTTAGCAGGGGAGAACACTGAAGCTTTCTTT. The chain joins TRBV7-9 to TRBJ1-1; D possibly corresponds to TRBD1 (5 bases). Trimming took 0 bases from V and 1 from J, leaving 6 bases between them. Germline CDR1 reads SEHNR; CDR2 reads FQNEAQ (reference sequence). The CDR3 length is 14 residues.

This clone was recorded only once. This sequence joins TRBV3-1 (or the pseudogene TRBV3-2) and TRBJ2-1, with 11 bases that match TRBD2. The V gene end was trimmed by 4 bases and the J gene end by 8 bases; junction bases not matched to a gene: 1. CDR3 size: 13 residues. Germline V lookup: CDR1 LGHDT, CDR2 YNNKEL (reference sequence). In DNA, the CDR3 is TGTGCCAGCAGCCTAGCGGGAGGGGATGAGCAGTTCTTC. Protein product: CASSLAGGDEQFF.

This clone was counted a single time. The CDR3: CASSAGDVEAFF. DNA for the CDR3: TGTGCCAGCAGCGCGGGGGACGTTGAAGCTTTCTTT. This sequence joins TRBV9 and TRBJ1-1; D is perhaps TRBD1 (5 bases). Trimming stripped 3 bases from V and 7 bases from J, with 10 bases between. The CDR3 covers 12 residues. Per the germline V gene, CDR1 is SGDLS and CDR2 is YYNGEE.

The rearrangement uses TRBV11-3 and TRBJ1-3, with TRBD1 matching over 10 bases. This CDR3 comprises 17 residues. Germline V gene data show CDR1 as SGHNT and CDR2 as YENEEA. V was pared by 5 bases and J by 4 bases, with 11 bases of the junction left unmatched. CDR3 in amino acids: CASSRFGGTGDGNTIYF. As DNA, the CDR3 is TGTGCCAGCAGCCGATTCGGGGGGACAGGGGACGGAAACACCATATATTTT.

The rearrangement links TRBV9 to TRBJ1-1, with 9 nucleotides matching TRBD1. V lost 0 bases to trimming and J lost 4 bases; unmatched junction nucleotides: 4. The CDR3 consists of 15 residues. Germline CDR1 is SGDLS and CDR2 is YYNGEE. The CDR3 loop reads CASSVGTGVGTEAFF. In nucleotides, the CDR3 is TGTGCCAGCAGCGTAGGGACAGGGGTGGGCACTGAAGCTTTCTTT. Supplemented by reference TRBV9 and TRBJ1-1, the full variable domain reads DSGVTQTPKHLITATGQRVTLRCSPRSGDLSVYWYQQSLDQGLQFLIQYYNGEERAKGNILERFSAQQFPDLHSELNLSSLELGDSALYFCASSVGTGVGTEAFFGQGTRLTVV.